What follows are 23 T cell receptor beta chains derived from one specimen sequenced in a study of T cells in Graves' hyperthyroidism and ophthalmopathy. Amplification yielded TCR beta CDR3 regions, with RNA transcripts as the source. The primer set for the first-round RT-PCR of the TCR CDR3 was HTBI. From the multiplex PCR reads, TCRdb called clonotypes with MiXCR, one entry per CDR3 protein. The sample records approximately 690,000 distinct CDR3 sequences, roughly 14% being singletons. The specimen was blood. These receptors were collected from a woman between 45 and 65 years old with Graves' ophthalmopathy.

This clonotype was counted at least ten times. The CDR3 DNA follows: TGTGCCAGCAGCACCGGGACTACATCCTACGAGCAGTACTTC. This gives the protein CASSTGTTSYEQYF. V gene TRBV5-6 combines with J gene TRBJ2-7; 7 positions agree with TRBD2. CDR3 length: 14 amino acids. In germline, CDR1 is SGHDT, CDR2 YYEEEE. With V trimmed by 4 bases and J by 1 base, 5 bases remained unmatched.

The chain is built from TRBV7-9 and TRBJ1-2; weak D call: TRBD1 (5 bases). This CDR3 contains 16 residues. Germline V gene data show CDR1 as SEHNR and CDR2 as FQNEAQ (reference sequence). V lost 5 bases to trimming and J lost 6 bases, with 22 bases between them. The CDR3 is CASSPSGAPGLDGYTF. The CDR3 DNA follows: TGTGCCAGCAGCCCCAGCGGGGCGCCCGGGCTCGATGGCTACACCTTC. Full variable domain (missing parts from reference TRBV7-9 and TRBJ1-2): DTGVSQNPRHKITKRGQNVTFRCDPISEHNRLYWYRQTLGQGPEFLTYFQNEAQLEKSRLLSDRFSAERPKGSFSTLEIQRTEQGDSAMYLCASSPSGAPGLDGYTFGSGTRLTVV.

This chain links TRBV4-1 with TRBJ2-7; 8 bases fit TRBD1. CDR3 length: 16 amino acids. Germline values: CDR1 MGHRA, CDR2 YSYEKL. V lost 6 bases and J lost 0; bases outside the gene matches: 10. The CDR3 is CASSNTWGQDSYEQYF. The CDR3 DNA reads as TGCGCCAGCAGTAACACGTGGGGACAGGACTCCTACGAGCAGTACTTC.

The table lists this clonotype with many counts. This chain's CDR3 is CSARNFHSYNEQFF. The CDR3 DNA follows: TGCAGTGCTAGAAACTTTCACTCCTACAATGAGCAGTTCTTC. The chain uses TRBV20-1 and TRBJ2-1; D gene ambiguous. The CDR3 has 14 amino acids. V lost 2 bases and J lost 0, with 8 bases in between. From germline, CDR1 is DFQATT and CDR2 SNEGSKA (reference sequence).

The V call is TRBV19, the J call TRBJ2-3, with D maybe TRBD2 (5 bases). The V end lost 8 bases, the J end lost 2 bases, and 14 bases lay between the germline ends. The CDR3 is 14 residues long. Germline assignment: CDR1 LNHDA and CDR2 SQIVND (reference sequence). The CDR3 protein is CASSRERVTDTQYF. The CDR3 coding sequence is TGTGCCAGTTCGAGGGAACGAGTCACAGATACGCAGTATTTT.

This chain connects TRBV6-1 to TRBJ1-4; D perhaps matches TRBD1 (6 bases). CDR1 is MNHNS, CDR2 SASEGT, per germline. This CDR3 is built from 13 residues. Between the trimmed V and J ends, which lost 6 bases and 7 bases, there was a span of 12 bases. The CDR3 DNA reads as TGTGCCAGCAGAGCAGGGGCTGGTGAAAAACTGTTTTTT. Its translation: CASRAGAGEKLFF.

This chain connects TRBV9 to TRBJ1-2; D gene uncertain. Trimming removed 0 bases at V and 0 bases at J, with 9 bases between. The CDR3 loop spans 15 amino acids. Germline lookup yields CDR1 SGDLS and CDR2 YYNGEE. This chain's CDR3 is CASSVEEDTNYGYTF. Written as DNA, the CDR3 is TGTGCCAGCAGCGTAGAAGAGGATACTAACTATGGCTACACCTTC.

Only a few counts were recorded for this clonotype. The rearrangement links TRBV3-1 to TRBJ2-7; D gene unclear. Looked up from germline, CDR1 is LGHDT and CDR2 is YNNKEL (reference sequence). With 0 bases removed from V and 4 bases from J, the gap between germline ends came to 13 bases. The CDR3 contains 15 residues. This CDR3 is CASSQELRMGYEQYF. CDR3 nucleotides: TGTGCCAGCAGCCAAGAGTTGCGGATGGGGTACGAGCAGTACTTC.

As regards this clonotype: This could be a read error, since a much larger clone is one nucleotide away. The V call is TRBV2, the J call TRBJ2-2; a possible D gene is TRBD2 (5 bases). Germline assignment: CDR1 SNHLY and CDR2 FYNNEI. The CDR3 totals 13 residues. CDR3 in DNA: TGTGCCAGCAAGCGAGAGTTCACCGGGGAGCCGTTTTTT. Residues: CASKREFTGEPFF.

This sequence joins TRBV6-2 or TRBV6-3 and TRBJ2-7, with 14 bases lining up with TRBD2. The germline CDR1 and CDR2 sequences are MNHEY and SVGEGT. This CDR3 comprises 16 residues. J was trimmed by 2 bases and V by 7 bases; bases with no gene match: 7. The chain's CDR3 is CASIGTSGRGAYEQYF. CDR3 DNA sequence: TGTGCCAGCATAGGGACTAGCGGGAGAGGGGCCTACGAGCAGTACTTC.

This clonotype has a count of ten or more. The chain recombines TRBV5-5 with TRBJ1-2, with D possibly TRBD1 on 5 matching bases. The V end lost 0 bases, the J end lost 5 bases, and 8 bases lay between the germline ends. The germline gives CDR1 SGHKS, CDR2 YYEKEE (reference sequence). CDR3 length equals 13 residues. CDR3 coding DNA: TGTGCCAGCAGCTTGGAGGGGTTGTATGGCTACACCTTC. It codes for CASSLEGLYGYTF.

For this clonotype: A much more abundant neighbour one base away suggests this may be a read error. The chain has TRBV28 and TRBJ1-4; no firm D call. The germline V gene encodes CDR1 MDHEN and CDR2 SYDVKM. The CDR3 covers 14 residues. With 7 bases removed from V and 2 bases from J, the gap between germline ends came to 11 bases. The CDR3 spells CASTMAATNEKLFF. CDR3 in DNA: TGTGCCAGCACCATGGCAGCTACTAATGAAAAACTGTTTTTT.

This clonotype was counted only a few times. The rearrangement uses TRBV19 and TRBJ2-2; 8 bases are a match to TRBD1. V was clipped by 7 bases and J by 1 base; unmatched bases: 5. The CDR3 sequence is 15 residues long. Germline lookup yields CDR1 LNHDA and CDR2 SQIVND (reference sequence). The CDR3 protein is CASTLDRGNTGELFF. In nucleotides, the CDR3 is TGTGCCAGTACCCTAGACAGGGGGAACACCGGGGAGCTGTTTTTT.

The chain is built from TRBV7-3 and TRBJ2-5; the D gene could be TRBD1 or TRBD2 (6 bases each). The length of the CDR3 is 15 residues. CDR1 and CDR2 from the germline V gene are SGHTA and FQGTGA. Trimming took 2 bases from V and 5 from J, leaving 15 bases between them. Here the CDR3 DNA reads TGTGCCAGCAGCTTATCCGGGGGCGCCGGGGAGACCCAGTACTTC. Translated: CASSLSGGAGETQYF.

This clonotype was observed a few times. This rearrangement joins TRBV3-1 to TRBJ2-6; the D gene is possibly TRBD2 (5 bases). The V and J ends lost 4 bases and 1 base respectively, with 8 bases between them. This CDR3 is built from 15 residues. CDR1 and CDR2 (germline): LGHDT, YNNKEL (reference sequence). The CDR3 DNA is TGTGCCAGCAGCCGAGGGTTTTCTGGGGCCAACGTCCTGACTTTC. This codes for CASSRGFSGANVLTF.

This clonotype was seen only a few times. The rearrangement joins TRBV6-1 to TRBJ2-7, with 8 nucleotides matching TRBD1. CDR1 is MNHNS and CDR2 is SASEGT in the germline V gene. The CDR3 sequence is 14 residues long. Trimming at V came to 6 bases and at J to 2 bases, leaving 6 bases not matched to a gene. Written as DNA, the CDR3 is TGTGCCAGCAGCCAGGACAGGGTTGCCTACGAGCAGTACTTC. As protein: CASSQDRVAYEQYF.

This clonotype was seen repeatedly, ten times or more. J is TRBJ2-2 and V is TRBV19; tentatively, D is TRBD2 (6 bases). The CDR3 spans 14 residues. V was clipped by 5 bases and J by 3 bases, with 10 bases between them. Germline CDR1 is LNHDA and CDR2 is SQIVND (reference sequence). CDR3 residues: CASSLGRHTGELFF. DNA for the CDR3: TGTGCCAGTAGTCTAGGGAGGCACACCGGGGAGCTGTTTTTT.

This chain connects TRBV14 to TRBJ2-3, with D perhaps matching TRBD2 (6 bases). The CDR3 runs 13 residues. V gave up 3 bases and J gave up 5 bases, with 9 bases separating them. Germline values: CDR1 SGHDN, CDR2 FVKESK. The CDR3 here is CASSQVREDTQYF. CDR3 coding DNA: TGTGCCAGCAGCCAGGTGCGGGAAGATACGCAGTATTTT.

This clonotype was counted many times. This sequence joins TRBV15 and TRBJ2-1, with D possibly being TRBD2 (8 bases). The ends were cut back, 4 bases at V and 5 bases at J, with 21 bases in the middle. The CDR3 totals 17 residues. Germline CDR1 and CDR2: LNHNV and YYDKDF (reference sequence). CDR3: CATSTTGSGGVDNEQFF. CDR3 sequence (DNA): TGTGCCACCAGCACGACAGGGAGCGGGGGTGTTGACAATGAGCAGTTCTTC.

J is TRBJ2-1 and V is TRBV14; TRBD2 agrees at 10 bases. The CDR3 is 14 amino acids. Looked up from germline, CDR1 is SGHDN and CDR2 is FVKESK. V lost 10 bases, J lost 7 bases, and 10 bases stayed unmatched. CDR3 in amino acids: CATKASGSSNEQFF. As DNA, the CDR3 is TGTGCCACTAAAGCTAGCGGGAGCTCGAATGAGCAGTTCTTC.

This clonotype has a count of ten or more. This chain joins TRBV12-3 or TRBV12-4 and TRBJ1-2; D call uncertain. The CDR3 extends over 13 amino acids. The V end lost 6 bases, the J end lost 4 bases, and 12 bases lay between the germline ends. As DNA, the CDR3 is TGTGCCAGCAGCCCTAACCGGGCCTATGGCTACACCTTC. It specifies CASSPNRAYGYTF.

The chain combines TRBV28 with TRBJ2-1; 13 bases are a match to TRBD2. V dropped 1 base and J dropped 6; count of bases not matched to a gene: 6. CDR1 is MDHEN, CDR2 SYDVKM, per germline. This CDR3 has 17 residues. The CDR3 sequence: CASSLSGGLAGSNEQFF. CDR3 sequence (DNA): TGTGCCAGCAGTTTATCTGGGGGACTAGCGGGGTCCAATGAGCAGTTCTTC.

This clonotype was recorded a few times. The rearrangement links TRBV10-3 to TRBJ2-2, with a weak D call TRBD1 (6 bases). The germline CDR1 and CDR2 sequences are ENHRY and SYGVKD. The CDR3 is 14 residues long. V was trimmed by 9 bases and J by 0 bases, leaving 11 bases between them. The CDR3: CAITGFANTGELFF. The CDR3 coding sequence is TGTGCCATAACAGGGTTTGCGAACACCGGGGAGCTGTTTTTT.